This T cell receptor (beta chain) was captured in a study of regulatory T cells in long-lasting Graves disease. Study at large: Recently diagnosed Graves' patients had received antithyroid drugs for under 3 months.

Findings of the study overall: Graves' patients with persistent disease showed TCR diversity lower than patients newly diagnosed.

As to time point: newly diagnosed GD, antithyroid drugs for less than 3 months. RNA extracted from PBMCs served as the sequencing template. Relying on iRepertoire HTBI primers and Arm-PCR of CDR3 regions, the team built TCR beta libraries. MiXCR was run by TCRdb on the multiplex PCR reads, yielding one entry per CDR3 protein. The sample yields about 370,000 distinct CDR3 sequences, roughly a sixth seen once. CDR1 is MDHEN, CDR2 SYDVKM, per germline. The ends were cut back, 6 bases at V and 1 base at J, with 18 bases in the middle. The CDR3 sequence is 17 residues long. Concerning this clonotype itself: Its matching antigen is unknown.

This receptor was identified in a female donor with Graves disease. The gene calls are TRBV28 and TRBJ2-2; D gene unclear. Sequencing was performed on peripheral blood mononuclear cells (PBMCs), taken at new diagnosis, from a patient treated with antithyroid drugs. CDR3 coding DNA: TGTGCCAGCAGCTTCCTCGGCCGGGCAGAGAACACCGGGGAGCTGTTTTTT. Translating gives CASSFLGRAENTGELFF. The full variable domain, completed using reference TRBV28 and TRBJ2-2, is DVKVTQSSRYLVKRTGEKVFLECVQDMDHENMFWYRQDPGLGLRLIYFSYDVKMKEKGDIPEGYSVSREKKERFSLILESASTNQTSMYLCASSFLGRAENTGELFFGEGSRLTVL.